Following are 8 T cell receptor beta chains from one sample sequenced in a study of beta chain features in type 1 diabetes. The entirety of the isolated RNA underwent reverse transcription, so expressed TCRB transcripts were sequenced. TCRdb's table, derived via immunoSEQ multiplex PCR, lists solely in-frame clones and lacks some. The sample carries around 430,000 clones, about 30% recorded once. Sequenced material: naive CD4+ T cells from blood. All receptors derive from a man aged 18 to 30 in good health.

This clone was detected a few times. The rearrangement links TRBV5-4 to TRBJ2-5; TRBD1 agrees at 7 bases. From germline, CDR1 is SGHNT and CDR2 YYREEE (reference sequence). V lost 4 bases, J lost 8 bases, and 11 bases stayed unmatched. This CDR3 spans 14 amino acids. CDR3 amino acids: CASSGRGTVITQYF. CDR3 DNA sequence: TGTGCCAGCAGCGGTCGAGGGACAGTGATAACCCAGTACTTC.

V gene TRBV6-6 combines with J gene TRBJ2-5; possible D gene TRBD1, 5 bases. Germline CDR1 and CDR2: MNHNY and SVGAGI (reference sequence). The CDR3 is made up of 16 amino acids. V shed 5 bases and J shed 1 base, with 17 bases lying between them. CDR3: CASSPDSWGFQETQYF. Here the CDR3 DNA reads TGTGCCAGCAGTCCCGACAGTTGGGGCTTCCAAGAGACCCAGTACTTC.

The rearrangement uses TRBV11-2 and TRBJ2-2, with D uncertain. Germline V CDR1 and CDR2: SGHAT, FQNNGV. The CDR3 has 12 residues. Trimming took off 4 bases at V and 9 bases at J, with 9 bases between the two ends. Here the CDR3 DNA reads TGTGCCAGCAGCTCGATTAACCGGGAGCTGTTTTTT. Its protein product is CASSSINRELFF.

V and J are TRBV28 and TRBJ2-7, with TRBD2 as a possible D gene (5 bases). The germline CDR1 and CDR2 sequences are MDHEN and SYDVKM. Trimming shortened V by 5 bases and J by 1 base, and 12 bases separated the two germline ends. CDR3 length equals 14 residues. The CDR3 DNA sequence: TGTGCCAGCAGTCAGGCCCCGGGGTCCTACGAGCAGTACTTC. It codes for CASSQAPGSYEQYF.

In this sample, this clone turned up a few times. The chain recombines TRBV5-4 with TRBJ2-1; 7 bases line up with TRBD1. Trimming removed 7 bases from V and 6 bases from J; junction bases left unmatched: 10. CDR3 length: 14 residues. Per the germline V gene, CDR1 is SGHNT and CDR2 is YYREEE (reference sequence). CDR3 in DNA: TGTGCCAGCCGTGTAGGGGGCATAGTCAATGAGCAGTTCTTC. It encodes CASRVGGIVNEQFF.

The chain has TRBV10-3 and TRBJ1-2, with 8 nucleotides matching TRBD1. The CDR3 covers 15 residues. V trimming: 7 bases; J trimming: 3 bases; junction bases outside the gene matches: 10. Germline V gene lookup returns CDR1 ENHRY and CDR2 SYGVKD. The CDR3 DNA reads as TGTGCCATCACCAGAGACAGGGGATCTTACTATGGCTACACCTTC. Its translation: CAITRDRGSYYGYTF.

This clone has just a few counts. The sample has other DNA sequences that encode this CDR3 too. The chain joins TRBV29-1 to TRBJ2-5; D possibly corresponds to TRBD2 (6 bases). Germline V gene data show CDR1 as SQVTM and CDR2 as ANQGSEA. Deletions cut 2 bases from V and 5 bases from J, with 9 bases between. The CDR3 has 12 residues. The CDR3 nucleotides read TGCAGCGTTGAACAGGGAGGCGAGACCCAGTACTTC. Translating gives CSVEQGGETQYF.

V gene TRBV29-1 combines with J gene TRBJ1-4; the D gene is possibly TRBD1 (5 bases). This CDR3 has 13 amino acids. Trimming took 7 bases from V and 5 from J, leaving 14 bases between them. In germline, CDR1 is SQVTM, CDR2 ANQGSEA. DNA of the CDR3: TGCAGCGCCCGGGACGGGAAAAATGAAAAACTGTTTTTT. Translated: CSARDGKNEKLFF.